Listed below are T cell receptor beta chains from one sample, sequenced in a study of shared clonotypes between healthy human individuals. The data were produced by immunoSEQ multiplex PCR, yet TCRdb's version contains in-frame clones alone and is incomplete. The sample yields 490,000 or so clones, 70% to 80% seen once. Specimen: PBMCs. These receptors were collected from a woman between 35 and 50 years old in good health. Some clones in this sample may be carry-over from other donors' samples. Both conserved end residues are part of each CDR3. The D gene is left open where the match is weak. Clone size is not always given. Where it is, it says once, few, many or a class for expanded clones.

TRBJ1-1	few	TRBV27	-	TGTGCCAGCAGATTAGGAAAGAACACTGAAGCTTTCTTT	CASRLGKNTEAFF
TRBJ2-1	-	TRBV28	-	TGTGCCAGCAGCCCACTCCGAGCTGAGAATGAGCAGTTCTTC	CASSPLRAENEQFF
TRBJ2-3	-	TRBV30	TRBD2	TGTGCCTGGAGTGTCCTAGCGGCCACAGATACGCAGTATTTT	CAWSVLAATDTQYF
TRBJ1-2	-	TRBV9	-	TGTGCCAGCAGCCTTAGTGGGGGGCTCAGGGGTTACACCTTC	CASSLSGGLRGYTF
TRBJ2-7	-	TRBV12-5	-	TGTGCTAGTGGTCCCCACCGGACTACCTTCTCTTACGAGCAGTACTTC	CASGPHRTTFSYEQYF
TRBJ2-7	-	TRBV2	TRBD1	TGTGCCAGCAGTGACTCCGGGACAGGGAACCCGTACGAGCAGTACTTC	CASSDSGTGNPYEQYF
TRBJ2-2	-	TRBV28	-	TGTGCCAGCCGTCCAGGGAACACCGGGGAGCTGTTTTTT	CASRPGNTGELFF
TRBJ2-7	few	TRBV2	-	TGTGCCAGCAGTGAATTCCTAGGCTGGGAGCAGTACTTC	CASSEFLGWEQYF
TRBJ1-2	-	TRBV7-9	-	TGTGCCAGCAGCTTAGCTAAGGTTGGCTACACCTTC	CASSLAKVGYTF
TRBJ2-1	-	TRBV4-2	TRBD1	TGTGCCAGCAGCCAAGATCTAACAGGGGCCTTATACAATGAGCAGTTCTTC	CASSQDLTGALYNEQFF
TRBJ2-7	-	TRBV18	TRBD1	TGTGCCAGCTCACAAGGACAGGGGGGGACCTACGAGCAGTACTTC	CASSQGQGGTYEQYF
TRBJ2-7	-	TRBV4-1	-	TGCGCCAGCAGACGGGACCGCAGCTCCTACGAGCAGTACTTC	CASRRDRSSYEQYF
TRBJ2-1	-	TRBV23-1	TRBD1	TGCGCCAGCAGTCTGTCGCGACAGGGTGGGAATGAGCAGTTCTTC	CASSLSRQGGNEQFF
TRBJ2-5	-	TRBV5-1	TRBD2	TGCGCCAGCAGCTTGGATACTAGCGGGGACCAAGAGACCCAGTACTTC	CASSLDTSGDQETQYF
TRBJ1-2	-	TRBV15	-	TGTGCCACCAGCTCACAGGGAAGCTATGGCTACACCTTC	CATSSQGSYGYTF
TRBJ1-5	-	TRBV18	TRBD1	TGTGCCAGCTCAATAGGGACAGACAATCAGCCCCAGCATTTT	CASSIGTDNQPQHF
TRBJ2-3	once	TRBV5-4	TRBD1	TGCGCCAGCAGCTACGACAGGGGATACACAGATACGCAGTATTTT	CASSYDRGYTDTQYF
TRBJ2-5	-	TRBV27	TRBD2	TGTGCCAGCAGTTTCGCGACTAGCATCCAGACCCAGTACTTC	CASSFATSIQTQYF
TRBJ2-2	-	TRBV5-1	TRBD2	TGCGCCAGCAGCCCCCCTCTAGCGGGAGAGGACGGGGAGCTGTTTTTT	CASSPPLAGEDGELFF
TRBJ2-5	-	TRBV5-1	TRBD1	TGCGCCAGCAGCTTCACCGGGACAGGGGAAGAGACCCAGTACTTC	CASSFTGTGEETQYF
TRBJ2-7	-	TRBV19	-	TGTGCCAGTAGACCGACAGGAAACTACGAGCAGTACTTC	CASRPTGNYEQYF
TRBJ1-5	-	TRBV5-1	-	TGCGCCAGCAGCGTGGACAGTAGCAATCAGCCCCAGCATTTT	CASSVDSSNQPQHF
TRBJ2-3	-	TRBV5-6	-	TGTGCCAGCAGCTGGGGCTCTAGCACAGATACGCAGTATTTT	CASSWGSSTDTQYF
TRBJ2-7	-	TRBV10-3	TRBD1	TGTGCCATCAGTGACCCGACAGGGAGCTCCTACGAGCAGTACTTC	CAISDPTGSSYEQYF
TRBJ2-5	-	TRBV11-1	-	TGTGCCAGCAGCTTAGGAGGCAGTGAAGAGACCCAGTACTTC	CASSLGGSEETQYF
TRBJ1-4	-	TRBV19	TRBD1	TGTGCCAGTACCGCGACCGGGACAGGGGGCGAAAAACTGTTTTTT	CASTATGTGGEKLFF
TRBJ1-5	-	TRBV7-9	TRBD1	TGTGCCAGCAGCGGGACAGGGAGGCAGCCCCAGCATTTT	CASSGTGRQPQHF
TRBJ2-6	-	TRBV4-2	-	TGTGCCAGCAGCCAAGTGCGGCCCTCTGGGGCCAACGTCCTGACTTTC	CASSQVRPSGANVLTF
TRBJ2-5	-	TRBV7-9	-	TGTGCCAGCAGCCTAGGACAGATCCAAGAGACCCAGTACTTC	CASSLGQIQETQYF
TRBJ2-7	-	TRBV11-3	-	TGTGCCAGCAGCTTAGGTCCGACAGAGAGCTCCTACGAGCAGTACTTC	CASSLGPTESSYEQYF
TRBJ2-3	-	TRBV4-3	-	TGCGCCAGCAGCCAAGGGCCCTACAGCACAGATACGCAGTATTTT	CASSQGPYSTDTQYF
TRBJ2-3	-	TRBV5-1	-	TGCGCCAGCAGCTGGGGGCAGCGGGCCGGCACAGATACGCAGTATTTT	CASSWGQRAGTDTQYF
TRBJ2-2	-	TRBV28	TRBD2	TGTGCCAGCAGGCTAGCGGGGGCGAACACCGGGGAGCTGTTTTTT	CASRLAGANTGELFF
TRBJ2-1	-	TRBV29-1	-	TGCAGCGTTGACACCCGGAATGAGCAGTTCTTC	CSVDTRNEQFF
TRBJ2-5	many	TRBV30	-	TGTGCCTGGGTAATAGGGGGGAGCAAGACCCAGTACTTC	CAWVIGGSKTQYF